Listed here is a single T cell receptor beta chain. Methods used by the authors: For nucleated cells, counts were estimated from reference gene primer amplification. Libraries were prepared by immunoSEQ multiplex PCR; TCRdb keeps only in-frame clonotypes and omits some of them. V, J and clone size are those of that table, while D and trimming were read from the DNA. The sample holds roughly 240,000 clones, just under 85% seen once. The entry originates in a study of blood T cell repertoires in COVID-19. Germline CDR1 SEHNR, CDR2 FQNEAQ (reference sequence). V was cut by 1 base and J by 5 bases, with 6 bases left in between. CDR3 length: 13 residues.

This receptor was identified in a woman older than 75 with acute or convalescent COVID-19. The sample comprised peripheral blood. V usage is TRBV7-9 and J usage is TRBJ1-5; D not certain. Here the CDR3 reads CASSLGRDQPQHF. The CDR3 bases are TGTGCCAGCAGCTTAGGGCGGGATCAGCCCCAGCATTTT.